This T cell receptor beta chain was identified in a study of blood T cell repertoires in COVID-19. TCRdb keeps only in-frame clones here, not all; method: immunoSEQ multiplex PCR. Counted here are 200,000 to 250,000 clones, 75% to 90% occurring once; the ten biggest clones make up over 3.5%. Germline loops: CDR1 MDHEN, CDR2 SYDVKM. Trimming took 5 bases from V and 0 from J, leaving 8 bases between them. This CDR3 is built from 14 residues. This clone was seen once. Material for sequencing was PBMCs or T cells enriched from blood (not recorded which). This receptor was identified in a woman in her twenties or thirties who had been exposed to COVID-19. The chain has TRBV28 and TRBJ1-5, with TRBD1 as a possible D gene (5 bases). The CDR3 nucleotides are TGTGCCAGCAGTCCTCAGGGTAGCAATCAGCCCCAGCATTTT. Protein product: CASSPQGSNQPQHF. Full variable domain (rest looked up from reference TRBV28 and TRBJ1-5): DVKVTQSSRYLVKRTGEKVFLECVQDMDHENMFWYRQDPGLGLRLIYFSYDVKMKEKGDIPEGYSVSREKKERFSLILESASTNQTSMYLCASSPQGSNQPQHFGDGTRLSIL.